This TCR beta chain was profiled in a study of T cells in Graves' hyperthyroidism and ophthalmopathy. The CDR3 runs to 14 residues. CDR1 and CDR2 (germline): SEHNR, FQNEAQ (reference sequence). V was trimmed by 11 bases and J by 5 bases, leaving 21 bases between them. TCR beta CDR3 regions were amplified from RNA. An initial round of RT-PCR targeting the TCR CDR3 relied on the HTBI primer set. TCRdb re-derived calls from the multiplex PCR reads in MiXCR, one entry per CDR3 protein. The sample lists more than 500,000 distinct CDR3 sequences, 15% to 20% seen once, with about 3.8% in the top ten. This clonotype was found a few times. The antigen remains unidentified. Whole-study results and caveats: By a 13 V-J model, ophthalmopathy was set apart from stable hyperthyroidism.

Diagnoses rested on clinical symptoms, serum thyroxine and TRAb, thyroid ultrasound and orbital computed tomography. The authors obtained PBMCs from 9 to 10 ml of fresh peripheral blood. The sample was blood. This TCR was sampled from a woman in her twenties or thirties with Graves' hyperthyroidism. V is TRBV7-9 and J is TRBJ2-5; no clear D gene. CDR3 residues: CALNLGLASETQYF. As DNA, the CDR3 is TGTGCCTTGAATCTCGGCCTGGCGAGTGAGACCCAGTACTTC.